This is a list of T cell receptor beta chains from one sample in a study of OX40 agonist ivuxolimab in advanced cancers. Produced via immunoSEQ multiplex PCR; TCRdb's table is partial and in-frame only. The top ten clones hold around 2.4% of a sample with tens of thousands of clones, 79% of them seen once. Sequenced here: CD4+ or CD8+ T cells sorted from blood, sampled in a trial of the OX40 agonist ivuxolimab. The receptors shown here come from an adult with an advanced solid tumor such as melanoma, head and neck, liver or kidney cancer. Each CDR3 is given with its conserved first and last residue. Each record gives: D gene, V gene, clone size, J gene, CDR3 DNA, CDR3 protein. D genes are given only for firm matches. Expanded clones are given a class, and other clones once, few, many or no size at all.

D gene: TRBD1; V gene: TRBV19; clone size: once; J gene: TRBJ1-4; CDR3 DNA: TGTGCCAGTAGAAGGGACAGGGCCCGGAATGAAAAACTGTTTTTT; CDR3 protein: CASRRDRARNEKLFF
D gene: TRBD1; V gene: TRBV2; clone size: NA; J gene: TRBJ1-5; CDR3 DNA: TGTGCCAGCAGCCGGGACAGGGGCAGCAATCAGCCCCAGCATTTT; CDR3 protein: CASSRDRGSNQPQHF
D gene: NA; V gene: TRBV4-3; clone size: NA; J gene: TRBJ1-4; CDR3 DNA: TGCGCCAGCAGCCAGGGGACGGTTAATGAAAAACTGTTTTTT; CDR3 protein: CASSQGTVNEKLFF
D gene: NA; V gene: TRBV11-2; clone size: once; J gene: TRBJ1-3; CDR3 DNA: TGTGCCAGCAGCTTAGGCGGACTTGGAAACACCATATATTTT; CDR3 protein: CASSLGGLGNTIYF
D gene: NA; V gene: TRBV5-1; clone size: NA; J gene: TRBJ2-3; CDR3 DNA: TGCGCCAGCAGCTTGGGGACTGGGGGGACGCAGTATTTT; CDR3 protein: CASSLGTGGTQYF
D gene: TRBD2; V gene: TRBV10-2; clone size: NA; J gene: TRBJ2-7; CDR3 DNA: TGCGCCAGCAGCAATGATCTAGCGGGAGTGAGAAACGAGCAGTACTTC; CDR3 protein: CASSNDLAGVRNEQYF
D gene: NA; V gene: TRBV4-1; clone size: NA; J gene: TRBJ2-6; CDR3 DNA: TGCGCCAGCAGCCAATCCCATGGGGGGGCGGCTGGGGCCAACGTCCTGACTTTC; CDR3 protein: CASSQSHGGAAGANVLTF
D gene: NA; V gene: TRBV19; clone size: NA; J gene: TRBJ2-3; CDR3 DNA: TGTGCCAGTAGTGCAGGGGAGTGGGATACGCAGTATTTT; CDR3 protein: CASSAGEWDTQYF
D gene: TRBD1; V gene: TRBV19; clone size: NA; J gene: TRBJ2-2; CDR3 DNA: TGTGCCAGTAGAGGGGGACAGGTCACCGGGGAGCTGTTTTTT; CDR3 protein: CASRGGQVTGELFF
D gene: NA; V gene: TRBV28; clone size: NA; J gene: TRBJ2-3; CDR3 DNA: TGTGCCAGCAGAGGAAAGGGCTTCCCAGATACGCAGTATTTT; CDR3 protein: CASRGKGFPDTQYF
D gene: NA; V gene: TRBV2; clone size: NA; J gene: TRBJ2-1; CDR3 DNA: TGTGCCAGCAGTGGTCGGTCCTACAATGAGCAGTTCTTC; CDR3 protein: CASSGRSYNEQFF
D gene: NA; V gene: TRBV20-1; clone size: NA; J gene: TRBJ1-2; CDR3 DNA: TGCAGTGCTAGTAGGGTCTATGGCTACACCTTC; CDR3 protein: CSASRVYGYTF
D gene: NA; V gene: TRBV18; clone size: NA; J gene: TRBJ1-1; CDR3 DNA: TGTGCCAGCTCACCACAGGGATTTCTAACTGAAGCTTTCTTT; CDR3 protein: CASSPQGFLTEAFF
D gene: TRBD2; V gene: TRBV11-3; clone size: NA; J gene: TRBJ2-5; CDR3 DNA: TGTGCCAGCAGCCTAAGCGGGGCCGGAAAAGAGACCCAGTACTTC; CDR3 protein: CASSLSGAGKETQYF
D gene: NA; V gene: TRBV19; clone size: NA; J gene: TRBJ2-7; CDR3 DNA: TGTGCCAGTAGTATCTCGACAAGCAGTTACGAGCAGTACTTC; CDR3 protein: CASSISTSSYEQYF
D gene: NA; V gene: TRBV10-1; clone size: NA; J gene: TRBJ2-1; CDR3 DNA: TGCGCCAGCAGTGAGCGGAGAGGTGAGCAGTTCTTC; CDR3 protein: CASSERRGEQFF
D gene: NA; V gene: TRBV4-3; clone size: once; J gene: TRBJ1-1; CDR3 DNA: TGCGCCAGCAGCCCCTATTCGGGTGAAGCTTTCTTT; CDR3 protein: CASSPYSGEAFF
D gene: NA; V gene: TRBV11-3; clone size: NA; J gene: TRBJ2-3; CDR3 DNA: TGTGCCAGCAGCTCCTCGACGGGGCCTGCGATTAGTACGCAGTATTTT; CDR3 protein: CASSSSTGPAISTQYF
D gene: NA; V gene: TRBV5-1; clone size: once; J gene: TRBJ2-7; CDR3 DNA: TGCGCCAGCAGCTTGGGTAGACTCCGGGATGACGAGCAGTACTTC; CDR3 protein: CASSLGRLRDDEQYF
D gene: TRBD1; V gene: TRBV30; clone size: NA; J gene: TRBJ2-7; CDR3 DNA: TGTGCCTGGAGCTTTGGACAGGGGAACTACGAGCAGTACTTC; CDR3 protein: CAWSFGQGNYEQYF
D gene: TRBD2; V gene: TRBV4-3; clone size: few; J gene: TRBJ2-3; CDR3 DNA: TGCGCCAGCAGCCAAGATGACGCTAGCGGGCTCCGCACAGATACGCAGTATTTT; CDR3 protein: CASSQDDASGLRTDTQYF
D gene: NA; V gene: TRBV5-6; clone size: few; J gene: TRBJ2-7; CDR3 DNA: TGTGCCAGCAGCTCCCCTTCCGCCTCTCGGTACGAGCAGTACTTC; CDR3 protein: CASSSPSASRYEQYF
D gene: NA; V gene: TRBV7-2; clone size: NA; J gene: TRBJ2-1; CDR3 DNA: TGTGCCAGCAGCCCTCGGGCCGGGAATGAGCAGTTCTTC; CDR3 protein: CASSPRAGNEQFF
D gene: NA; V gene: TRBV5-1; clone size: NA; J gene: TRBJ2-3; CDR3 DNA: TGCGCCAGCAGCTTACCCCCTCCCGGAGATACGCAGTATTTT; CDR3 protein: CASSLPPPGDTQYF
D gene: NA; V gene: TRBV4-1; clone size: NA; J gene: TRBJ1-5; CDR3 DNA: TGCGCCAGCAGCCACCCCCATTCGAGGAGCAACGGCGATCAGCCCCAGCATTTT; CDR3 protein: CASSHPHSRSNGDQPQHF
D gene: NA; V gene: TRBV30; clone size: NA; J gene: TRBJ2-7; CDR3 DNA: TGTGCCTGGAGTTCCCCATACGAGCAGTACTTC; CDR3 protein: CAWSSPYEQYF
D gene: NA; V gene: TRBV11-1; clone size: NA; J gene: TRBJ2-1; CDR3 DNA: TGTGCCAGCAGCTCGCCGACGGGGCCCCTTGAGCAGTTCTTC; CDR3 protein: CASSSPTGPLEQFF